This T cell receptor beta chain was retrieved from a study of prognosis after radiotherapy for stage I lung cancer (dated by TCRdb to the early 2020s). Study-wide context: Between April 2018 and 2019, about 20 stage I NSCLC patients were enrolled in Nanjing, China. Oligometastatic NSCLC after surgical resection of the primary tumor was present in 4 or 5 patients, while newly diagnosed primary stage I lung tumors were present in 14 to 15. Every patient was regarded as medically inoperable, because of comorbidities in 11 to 12 cases and refusal of surgery in over five cases. The cohort included about a dozen men and several women, with a median age of almost 75 years and a range of about 50 to 85 years. Squamous cell carcinoma histology was identified in six to eight patients, and adenocarcinoma histology was identified in more than ten patients. SBRT was delivered in 3 to 5 fractions with a biologically effective dose of at least 100 Gy, and image-guided IMRT or VMAT was used for delivery. In every patient, SBRT was given without any concurrent therapy. After SBRT, distant metastases developed in about 20% of the 19 patients at a median of approximately 7 months, while the remaining 15 patients had no significant progression. Peripheral blood TCR beta repertoires were profiled in stage I NSCLC patients before and after stereotactic body radiotherapy, and the repertoires were related to distant failure. The study took one blood sample before SBRT and one after SBRT from each of roughly 20 patients and sequenced all 40 or so samples.

This clonotype is assessed as medium-sized (0.01 to 0.1%). Its antigen remains undetermined. The sample holds no much larger clone one base away, and base qualities are not on file. A history of other malignancies or of prior chemotherapy or radiotherapy was absent in all patients, and node-negative disease was shown on CT and PET/CT in all patients. At each of two time points, about 5.5 milliliters of peripheral venous blood were collected in EDTA tubes. PBMCs were isolated by Ficoll-Paque Plus density-gradient centrifugation. Immediately after collection, samples were stored at -80 degrees C until analysis. A distance of 10 bases separates the germline ends of V and J, which lose 3 bases and 7 bases respectively. From cysteine to phenylalanine, the CDR3 is 13 amino acids long. The only DNA kept is the CDR3, 39 bases in frame from the first base. The TCR beta CDR3 region was amplified from genomic DNA by two rounds of multiplex PCR. In the first round of PCR, primers specific to each TRBV and TRBJ gene were used, and the primer sequences are filed in Chinese patent CN105087789A. The second PCR round used universal primers. The Roche High Pure PCR Template Preparation Kit was used to extract genomic DNA from the frozen PBMCs. The libraries underwent paired-end sequencing with 151 bp reads on an Illumina HiSeq 3000. On the study's bioinformatics: Raw reads lacking the multiplex PCR primer sequences were removed with CutAdapt. PEAR was used to merge high-quality paired reads into contigs. By aligning each contig to reference sequences, MiXCR assigned the TRB V, D and J gene segments to that contig. To remove sequencing errors, CDR3 sequences were clustered according to base quality and sequence similarity. Shannon entropy, normalized by the natural log of the productive TCR sequence number, served as the measure of diversity. Clonality was computed as one minus the ratio of Shannon entropy to the natural log of the number of unique clonotypes. Using the Youden index from ROC curves, the researchers picked the repertoire-metric cut-offs for progression-free survival, and all analyses were carried out in R 3.5.3. TCRdb ran its own pipeline on the public reads, namely fastp trimming at Q25 and MiXCR clone calling, and kept in-frame beta chains. When rows share a CDR3 protein, they turn into one entry using the most common DNA and genes. Clone size and V and J calls follow TCRdb, not the original study. The sample contains about 17,000 distinct CDR3 sequences, 17% of them found a single time. Jointly, the top ten make up roughly 38% of the sample.

Summary of the overall study and its limitations: None of the reported P values were adjusted for multiple comparisons. Post-SBRT Shannon entropy and its change from baseline were lower in patients who developed distant metastases; baseline Shannon entropy was not associated with metastases. The small cohort and short follow-up limited the study, so independent validation of the findings is needed. Whether the expanded TCR clones were tumor-specific was not determined. A decrease in unique TCR clone counts was observed after SBRT (median about 10,000 before versus more than 6,000 after; Wilcoxon paired P=0.011). Differences by metastasis status were reportedly seen in TRBV and TRBJ usage frequencies, involving two V genes at baseline and, after SBRT, roughly nine V genes and two J genes.

This sequence was found in a donor of 50 years or more with non-small cell lung cancer. The sequencing used PBMCs, collected before or after stereotactic body radiation therapy (not recorded which). The chain is encoded by TRBV12-3 or TRBV12-4 joined to TRBJ2-1, with the D gene call left open. CDR3 region: CASSFGFLNEQFF. Here is the DNA: TGTGCCAGCAGTTTCGGATTCTTGAATGAGCAGTTCTTC.